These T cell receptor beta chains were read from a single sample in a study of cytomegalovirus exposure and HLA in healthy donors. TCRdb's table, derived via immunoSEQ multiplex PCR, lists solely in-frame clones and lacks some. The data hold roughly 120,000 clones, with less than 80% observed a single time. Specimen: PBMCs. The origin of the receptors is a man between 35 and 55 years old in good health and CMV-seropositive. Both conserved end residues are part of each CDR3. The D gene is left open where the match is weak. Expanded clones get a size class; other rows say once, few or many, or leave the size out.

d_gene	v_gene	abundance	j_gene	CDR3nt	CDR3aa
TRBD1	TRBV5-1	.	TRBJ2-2	TGCGCCAGCAGCTGGGACAGGGCGAACACCGGGGAGCTGTTTTTT	CASSWDRANTGELFF
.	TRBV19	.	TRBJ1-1	TGTGCCAGTAGTATGGGACAACTGAACACTGAAGCTTTCTTT	CASSMGQLNTEAFF
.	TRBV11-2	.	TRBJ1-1	TGTGCCAGCAGCCCCTCCGGGGGGGCGAACACTGAAGCTTTCTTT	CASSPSGGANTEAFF
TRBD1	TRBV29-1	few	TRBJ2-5	TGCAGCGTTGAGGGACAGGGCTATTCGGAGACCCAGTACTTC	CSVEGQGYSETQYF
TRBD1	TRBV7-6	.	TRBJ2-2	TGTGCCAGCAGCGAAACAGGGGTTTCAGGGGAGCTGTTTTTT	CASSETGVSGELFF
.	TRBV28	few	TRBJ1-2	TGTGCCAGCAGTGCGCAGGACTATGGCTACACCTTC	CASSAQDYGYTF
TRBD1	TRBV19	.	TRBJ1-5	TGTGCCAGTAGTAGGTCAGGGGGCTCTCGCAATCAGCCCCAGCATTTT	CASSRSGGSRNQPQHF
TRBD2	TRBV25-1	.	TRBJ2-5	TGTGCCAGCAGTGAACCCGGGACTAGCGGGATCATGGAGACCCAGTACTTC	CASSEPGTSGIMETQYF
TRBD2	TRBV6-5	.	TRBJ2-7	TGTGCCAGCAGAACGACTAGCGGGCCCTACGAGCAGTACTTC	CASRTTSGPYEQYF
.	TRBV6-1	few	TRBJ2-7	TGTGCCAGCAGGCACACGTGGGACACCGCCTACGAGCAGTACTTC	CASRHTWDTAYEQYF
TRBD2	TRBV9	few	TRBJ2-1	TGTGCCAGCAGCTCCGGGACTAGCGGAAACTACAATGAGCAGTTCTTC	CASSSGTSGNYNEQFF
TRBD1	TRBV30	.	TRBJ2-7	TGTGCCTGGAGTGGAGGGGACAGCCCAAGCTACGAGCAGTACTTC	CAWSGGDSPSYEQYF
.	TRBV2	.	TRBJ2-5	TGTGCCAGCCTGACAGGGCGGGGTAAAGAGACCCAGTACTTC	CASLTGRGKETQYF
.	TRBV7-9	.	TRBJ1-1	TGTGCCAGCAGCTCGGACAGCCCCTATGAAGCTTTCTTT	CASSSDSPYEAFF
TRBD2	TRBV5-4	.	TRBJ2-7	TGTGCCAGCAGCTCAAATCCGGGACTAGCGCTCGTGGGGCAGTACTTC	CASSSNPGLALVGQYF
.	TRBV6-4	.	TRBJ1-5	TGTGCCAGCAGACAGGAGATTTGTTTCCATCAGCCCCAGCATTTT	CASRQEICFHQPQHF
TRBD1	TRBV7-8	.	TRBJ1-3	TGTGCCAGCAGCCCCGGGACAGGGGACGTTTCTGGAAACACCATATATTTT	CASSPGTGDVSGNTIYF
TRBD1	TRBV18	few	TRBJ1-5	TGTGCCAGCTCACCCGGACAGGGGGCCATGTGGGGACAGGGGGCCAGCAATCAGCCCCAGCATTTT	CASSPGQGAMWGQGASNQPQHF
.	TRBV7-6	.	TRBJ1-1	TGTGCCAGCAGCTCGACGACAGGCATGAACACTGAAGCTTTCTTT	CASSSTTGMNTEAFF
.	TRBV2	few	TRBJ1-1	TGTGCCAGCAGTCACTTCCGGGACACTGAAGCTTTCTTT	CASSHFRDTEAFF
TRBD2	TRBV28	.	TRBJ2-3	TGTGCCAGCAGTCCCGGGACTAGCCTGTGGGATACGCAGTATTTT	CASSPGTSLWDTQYF
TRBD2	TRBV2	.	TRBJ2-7	TGTGCCAGCAGTGAAATTAGAGCGGGAACCCACGAGCAGTACTTC	CASSEIRAGTHEQYF
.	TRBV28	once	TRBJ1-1	TGTGCCAGCAGTTTTTATAGGGGTGGGAACACTGAAGCTTTCTTT	CASSFYRGGNTEAFF
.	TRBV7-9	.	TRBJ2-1	TGTTCCAGCAGCTCATGGGACTCTAAAACCTACAATGAGCAGTTCTTC	CSSSSWDSKTYNEQFF
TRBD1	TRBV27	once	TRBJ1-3	TGTGCCAGCAGCCCGCAGGGGGGTTCTGGAAACACCATATATTTT	CASSPQGGSGNTIYF
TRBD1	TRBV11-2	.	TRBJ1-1	TGTGCCAGCAGCTCAATGTCGGGACAGGGTATCCGGAACACTGAAGCTTTCTTT	CASSSMSGQGIRNTEAFF
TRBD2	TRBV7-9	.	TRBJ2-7	TGTGCCAGCAGCTTCCCCGTTCCTAGCGGGAGCAACGAGCAGTACTTC	CASSFPVPSGSNEQYF
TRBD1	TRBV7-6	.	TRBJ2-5	TGTGCCAGCAGTCCCGGACAGGCCCAAGAGACCCAGTACTTC	CASSPGQAQETQYF
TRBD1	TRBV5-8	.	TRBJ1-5	TGTGCCAGCAGCTTGGAGAGGGGGCGCGATCGGTACAATCAGCCCCAGCATTTT	CASSLERGRDRYNQPQHF
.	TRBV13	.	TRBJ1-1	TGTGCCAGCAGCCCAGGGCGCCGGGACACTGAAGCTTTCTTT	CASSPGRRDTEAFF
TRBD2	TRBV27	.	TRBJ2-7	TGTGCCAGCAGTCCCCAATTTAGCGGGAGGGACTACGAGCAGTACTTC	CASSPQFSGRDYEQYF
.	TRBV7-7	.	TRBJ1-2	TGTGCTAGCAGCTTAGGAAGCCTCCTGGGGGGAAACTATGGCTACACCTTC	CASSLGSLLGGNYGYTF